This T cell receptor (beta chain) was identified in a study of blood T cell repertoires in COVID-19. Looking at the study overall: Acute and convalescent COVID-19 specimens originated in the United States, Italy and Spain. The cDNA or gDNA used as material had been derived from T cells, B-cell-depleted T cells, or PBMCs.

Produced via immunoSEQ multiplex PCR; TCRdb's table is partial and in-frame only. There are 270,000 or so clones in the sample; around 90% occur only once, and approximately 2.5% lies in the top ten. Participants were aged about 18 to 100 years, lived in some 23 US areas, and enrolled virtually. Assignment of participants to cohorts was predicated upon participant-reported clinical history. Sequenced input: PBMCs or T cells enriched from blood (not recorded which). This sequence originates from a woman between 40 and 50 years old with acute COVID-19.

CDR3 protein: CASSPTGGYQETQYF. The DNA of the CDR3 is TGTGCCAGCTCACCTACGGGGGGCTACCAAGAGACCCAGTACTTC. The genes are TRBV18 and TRBJ2-5; possible D gene TRBD2, 7 bases. The CDR3 length is 15 residues. V lost 3 bases and J lost 0, with 11 bases in between. Germline-derived CDR1 and CDR2 are KGHSH and LQKENI.